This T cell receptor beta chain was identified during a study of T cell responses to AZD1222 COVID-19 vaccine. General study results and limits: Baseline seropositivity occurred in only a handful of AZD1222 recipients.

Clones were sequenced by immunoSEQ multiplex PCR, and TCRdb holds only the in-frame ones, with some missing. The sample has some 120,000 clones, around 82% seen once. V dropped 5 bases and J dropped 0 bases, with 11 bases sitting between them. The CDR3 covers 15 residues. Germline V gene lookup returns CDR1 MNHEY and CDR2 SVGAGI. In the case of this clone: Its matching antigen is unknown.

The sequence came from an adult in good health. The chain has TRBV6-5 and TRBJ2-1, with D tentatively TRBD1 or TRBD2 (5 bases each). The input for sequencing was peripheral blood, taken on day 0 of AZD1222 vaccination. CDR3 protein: CASSTGASSYNEQFF. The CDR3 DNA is TGTGCCAGCAGTACCGGGGCGAGCTCCTACAATGAGCAGTTCTTC.